This is a list of T cell receptor beta chains from one sample in a study of T cell responses to AZD1222 COVID-19 vaccine. Assay used: immunoSEQ multiplex PCR; TCRdb lists only in-frame clones, some missing. The sample lists approximately 150,000 clones; just under 95% were seen once. The source material was peripheral blood, sampled after recovery from COVID-19. The source is an adult who had recovered from COVID-19. CDR3s include the opening cysteine and the closing phenylalanine or tryptophan. Each record gives: V gene, D gene, J gene, clone size, CDR3 DNA, CDR3 protein. D genes are given only for firm matches. Part of the rows lack a size; the others show once, few, many or a class for expanded clones.

>TRBV10-3|.|TRBJ1-5|.
TGTGCCATCAGTGAGTCAGAGACTTTAAATCAGCCCCAGCATTTT
CAISESETLNQPQHF
>TRBV27|.|TRBJ1-6|.
TGTGCCAGCAGTTTGCAGGGAGGTCTTAATTCACCCCTCCACTTT
CASSLQGGLNSPLHF
>TRBV28|.|TRBJ1-2|.
TGTGCCAGCAGTAGGGCCTTGGGGGATGGCTACACCTTC
CASSRALGDGYTF
>TRBV19|.|TRBJ2-3|.
TGTGCCAGTAGTCCAGGGTTTTCAGATACGCAGTATTTT
CASSPGFSDTQYF
>TRBV6-1|TRBD1|TRBJ1-3|.
TGTGCCAGCAGTTGGGCACAGGGGTCTGGAAACACCATATATTTT
CASSWAQGSGNTIYF
>TRBV6-2/TRBV6-3|.|TRBJ1-6|.
TGTGCCAGCAGTCGAGGCGCAGCGACCAATTCACCCCTCCACTTT
CASSRGAATNSPLHF
>TRBV6-2/TRBV6-3|TRBD1|TRBJ1-2|.
TGTGCCAGCAGTGACGGACAGGGTGGTAGCTATGGCTACACCTTC
CASSDGQGGSYGYTF
>TRBV6-1|.|TRBJ1-5|.
TGTGCCAGCAGTGAAGCGCTACAGGCCGGACAGCCCCAGCATTTT
CASSEALQAGQPQHF
>TRBV9|.|TRBJ1-4|.
TGTGCCAGCAGCGGACCCGGGACACCTGCAACTAATGAAAAACTGTTTTTT
CASSGPGTPATNEKLFF
>TRBV14|.|TRBJ2-1|.
TGTGCCAGCAGCGCGCTGACGGGGAGCTCCTACAATGAGCAGTTCTTC
CASSALTGSSYNEQFF
>TRBV7-9|.|TRBJ2-5|.
TGTGCCAGCAGCTTGGGGCAGCAAGAGACCCAGTACTTC
CASSLGQQETQYF
>TRBV6-4|TRBD1|TRBJ2-3|.
TGTGCCAGCAGTGAAGACAGGGACACAGATACGCAGTATTTT
CASSEDRDTDTQYF
>TRBV9|TRBD1|TRBJ1-4|.
TGTGCCAGCAGCGGCGACTTACAGGGGGCCGGGGAAAAACTGTTTTTT
CASSGDLQGAGEKLFF
>TRBV2|.|TRBJ2-7|.
TGTGCCAGCAGTGAGCAGCCCAATAGCTCCTACGAGCAGTACTTC
CASSEQPNSSYEQYF
>TRBV5-8|TRBD1|TRBJ1-1|.
TGTGCCAGCAGCCCTGGACAGGGTGTGACTGAAGCTTTCTTT
CASSPGQGVTEAFF
>TRBV15|.|TRBJ1-4|.
TGTGCCACCAGAGGCCGGGGCCCTAATGAAAAACTGTTTTTT
CATRGRGPNEKLFF
>TRBV7-3|TRBD2|TRBJ2-6|.
TGTGCCAGCAGCTCCGGACTAGCGGGAGCCCTGACTTTC
CASSSGLAGALTF
>TRBV10-2|.|TRBJ2-2|.
TGCGCCAGCAGTGAGAGTCCTCCGGGCGGGGAGCTGTTTTTT
CASSESPPGGELFF
>TRBV9|.|TRBJ1-3|.
TGTGCCAGCAGCGTAGACGGAGGGTCGGGCTCTGGAAACACCATATATTTT
CASSVDGGSGSGNTIYF
>TRBV15|TRBD2|TRBJ2-7|.
TGTGCCACCAGCAGTAACTCCATGACTAGCGGCTACGAGCAGTACTTC
CATSSNSMTSGYEQYF
>TRBV20-1|.|TRBJ2-7|.
TGCAGTGCTAGAGAAGAATACGAGCAGTACTTC
CSAREEYEQYF
>TRBV21-1|.|TRBJ1-5|.
TGTGCCAGCAGCAAAGGTCGGGACAGTAAATCTCATGACAATCAGCCCCAGCATTTT
CASSKGRDSKSHDNQPQHF
>TRBV27|.|TRBJ2-7|.
TGTGCCAGCGGGACGCCTACCCTTATCGGCTACGAGCAGTACTTC
CASGTPTLIGYEQYF
>TRBV5-4|.|TRBJ1-2|few
TGTGCCAGCAGCTTGGACAGGGACTATGGCTACACCTTC
CASSLDRDYGYTF
>TRBV4-1|.|TRBJ1-2|.
TGCGCCAGCAGCCAAACAGGCCTCCTTTATGGCTACACCTTC
CASSQTGLLYGYTF
>TRBV7-9|.|TRBJ1-6|.
TGTGCCAGCAGCGAGGCACCTTCACCCCTCCACTTT
CASSEAPSPLHF